These T cell receptor beta chains were read from a single sample in a study of cytomegalovirus exposure and HLA in healthy donors. Some clones are missing from TCRdb's copy, which holds only in-frame ones; the method was immunoSEQ multiplex PCR. In the table there are roughly 240,000 clones, about 83% of which are singletons. Sample: PBMCs. These receptors were taken from a young man in good health and CMV-seronegative. The CDR3 runs from the conserved cysteine through the conserved F or W. Where a row states a size, it is once, few, many or the class of an expanded clone; other rows omit it.

>TRBV2|.
CASSEAGGRRSYNEQFF
>TRBV7-9|.
CASSLTGTGTIPLHF
>TRBV10-3|few
CAISRGQVNTEAFF
>TRBV21-1|few
CASSKHRDGYTF
>TRBV6-4|.
CASSRQGVDYGYTF
>TRBV5-1|.
CASRRGSTNEKLFF
>TRBV29-1|.
CSAGEGSNEKLFF
>TRBV11-2|.
CASSLEASGIGQYF
>TRBV5-1|.
CASSPTGNTEAFF
>TRBV7-2|.
CASSTGNTEAFF
>TRBV5-6|.
CASSFPAGTDEKLFF
>TRBV11-2|.
CASSLSSGGAETQYF
>TRBV25-1|once
CASAPEDFALDTGELFF
>TRBV9|.
CASSPGGGSGNTIYF
>TRBV6-1|.
CASRGADPNYGYTF
>TRBV9|.
CASSAGQGAPYEQYF
>TRBV5-4|.
CASSGRGPYEQYF
>TRBV29-1|.
CSYRGPNTGELFF
>TRBV27|.
CASRGGGRTGELFF
>TRBV5-1|.
CASSSAGLVSYNEQFF
>TRBV10-3|once
CAISDSGGADTQYF
>TRBV4-3|.
CASSYRLNTEAFF
>TRBV27|.
CASSLSGTGVHTF
>TRBV5-6|.
CASSTPGLAGETQYF
>TRBV5-6|few
CASTPSGVNTGELFF
>TRBV6-1|.
CASKTGATYTF
>TRBV10-3|.
CAISGTNLNTEAFF
>TRBV9|.
CASSVPSGLLNF
>TRBV6-5|.
CASSDRGFYTF
>TRBV28|.
CASSTPYEQYF
>TRBV29-1|.
CSVASGAGNEKLFF
>TRBV27|.
CASSLGRSPLHF
>TRBV7-8|.
CASSLYYGAYGYTF
>TRBV7-9|.
CASTLAGGNTDTQYF
>TRBV13|.
CASSPHGESSYNEQFF
>TRBV2|once
CASSENLAQETQYF
>TRBV9|.
CASSGQGYEQYF
>TRBV19|few
CAKNRADQHF
>TRBV7-9|.
CASSRPSGGSYEQYF
>TRBV19|once
CASSIGAGSTTNEKLFF
>TRBV5-1|.
CASSLGGTAQNYGYTF
>TRBV6-5|.
CASSYRGEAFF
>TRBV28|few
CASRKGQLNSPLHF
>TRBV28|.
CASSPLRGTSSYNEQFF
>TRBV4-3|.
CASSQVRTDTQYF
>TRBV5-4|.
CASSRYNEQFF
>TRBV4-3|.
CASSQELDTSGRGGETQYF
>TRBV6-1|.
CASSEGLYGYTF
>TRBV2|.
CAQRPGSLADTQYF
>TRBV9|.
CASGKTGSDTQYF
>TRBV7-6|.
CASSLARGQTQYF
>TRBV7-6|.
CASSPEVTESAYEKLFF
>TRBV4-3|.
CASSHGYRVQSTGELFF
>TRBV5-1|.
CASSPLTAGAYNEQFF